This T cell receptor beta chain was obtained from a study of T-cell memory formation after mild COVID-19. The germline gives CDR1 SGHTA, CDR2 FQGTGA. CDR3 length: 18 residues. V lost 5 bases, J lost 2 bases, and 9 bases stayed unmatched. TCRdb processed the 5' RACE reads anew with MiXCR; each CDR3 protein has one entry. This sample has over 300,000 distinct CDR3 sequences, with around 20% found just once. Sequenced sample: PBMCs or a T cell subset sorted from them (not recorded which). The clonotype was recovered from a man aged 18 to 35 who had mild COVID-19 (a few samples of this study predate the infection). Cell type and time point are not known. The rearrangement links TRBV7-3 to TRBJ2-3; 14 bases match TRBD2. The CDR3 is CASSAPTSGGADTDTQYF. As DNA, the CDR3 is TGTGCCAGCAGCGCACCGACTAGCGGGGGGGCCGACACAGATACGCAGTATTTT.